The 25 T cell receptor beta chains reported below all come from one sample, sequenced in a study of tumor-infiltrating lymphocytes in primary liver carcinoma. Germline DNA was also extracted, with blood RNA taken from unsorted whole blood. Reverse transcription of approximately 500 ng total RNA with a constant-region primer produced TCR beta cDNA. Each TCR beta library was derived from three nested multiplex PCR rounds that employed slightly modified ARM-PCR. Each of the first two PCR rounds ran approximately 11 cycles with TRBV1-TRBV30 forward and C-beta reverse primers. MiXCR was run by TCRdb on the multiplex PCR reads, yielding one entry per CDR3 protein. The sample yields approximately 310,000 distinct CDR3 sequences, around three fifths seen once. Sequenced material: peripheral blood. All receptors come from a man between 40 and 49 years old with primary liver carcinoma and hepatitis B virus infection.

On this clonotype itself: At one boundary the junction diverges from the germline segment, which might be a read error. The CDR3 sequence is CASSGRASGRSNSYEHYF. DNA for the CDR3: TGTGCCAGCAGTGGAAGGGCTAGCGGGAGGTCAAACTCCTACGAGCACTACTTC. This chain joins TRBV6-1 and TRBJ2-7; TRBD2 agrees at 11 bases. CDR3 length equals 18 residues. Germline loops: CDR1 MNHNS, CDR2 SASEGT.

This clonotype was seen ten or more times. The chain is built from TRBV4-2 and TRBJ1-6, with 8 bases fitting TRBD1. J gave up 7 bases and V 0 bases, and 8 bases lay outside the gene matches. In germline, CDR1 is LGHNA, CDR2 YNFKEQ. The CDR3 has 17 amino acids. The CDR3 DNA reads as TGTGCCAGCAGCCAAGAGAGCAGGACAGGGTGGAATTCACCCCTCCACTTT. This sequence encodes CASSQESRTGWNSPLHF.

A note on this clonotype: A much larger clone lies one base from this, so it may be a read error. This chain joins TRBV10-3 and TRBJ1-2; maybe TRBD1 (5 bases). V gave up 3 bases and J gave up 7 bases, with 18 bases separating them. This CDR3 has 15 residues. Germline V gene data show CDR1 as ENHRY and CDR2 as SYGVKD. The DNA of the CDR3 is TGTGCCATCAGTGATCTCCGGGGCAGGGAGTCTGGCTACACCTTC. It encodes CAISDLRGRESGYTF.

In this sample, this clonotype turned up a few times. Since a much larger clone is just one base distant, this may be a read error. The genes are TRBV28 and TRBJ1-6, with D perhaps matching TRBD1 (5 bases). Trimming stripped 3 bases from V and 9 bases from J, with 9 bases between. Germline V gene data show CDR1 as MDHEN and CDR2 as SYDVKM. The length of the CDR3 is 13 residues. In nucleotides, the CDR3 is TGTGCCAGCAGTTTGCCAGGGAGTTCACCCCTCCACTTT. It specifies CASSLPGSSPLHF.

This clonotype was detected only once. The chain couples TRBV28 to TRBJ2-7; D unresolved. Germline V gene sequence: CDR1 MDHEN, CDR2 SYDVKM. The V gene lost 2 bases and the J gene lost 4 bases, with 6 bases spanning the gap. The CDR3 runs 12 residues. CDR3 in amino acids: CASSLHQYEQYF. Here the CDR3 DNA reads TGTGCCAGCAGTTTACACCAATACGAGCAGTACTTC.

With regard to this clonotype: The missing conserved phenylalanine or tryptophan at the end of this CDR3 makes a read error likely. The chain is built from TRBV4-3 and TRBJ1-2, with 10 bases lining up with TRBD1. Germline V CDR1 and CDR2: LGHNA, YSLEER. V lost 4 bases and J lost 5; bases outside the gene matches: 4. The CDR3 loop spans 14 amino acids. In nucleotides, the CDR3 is TGCGCCAGCAGCCCCGGACAGGGGGTGTATGGCTACACCCTC. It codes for CASSPGQGVYGYTL.

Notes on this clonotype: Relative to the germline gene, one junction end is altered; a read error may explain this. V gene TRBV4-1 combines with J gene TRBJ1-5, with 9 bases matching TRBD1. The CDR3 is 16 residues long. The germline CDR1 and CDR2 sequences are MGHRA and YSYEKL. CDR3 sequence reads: CANSQVDRGEGQPQHF. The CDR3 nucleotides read TGCGCCAACAGCCAAGTGGACAGGGGAGAAGGTCAGCCCCAGCATTTT.

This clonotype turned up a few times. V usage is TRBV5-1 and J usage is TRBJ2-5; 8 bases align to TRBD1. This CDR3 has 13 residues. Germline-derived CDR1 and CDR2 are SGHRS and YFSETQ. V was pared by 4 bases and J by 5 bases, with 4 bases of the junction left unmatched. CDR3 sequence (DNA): TGCGCCAGCAGCGCCCAGGGGGCTGAGACCCAGTACTTC. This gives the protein CASSAQGAETQYF.

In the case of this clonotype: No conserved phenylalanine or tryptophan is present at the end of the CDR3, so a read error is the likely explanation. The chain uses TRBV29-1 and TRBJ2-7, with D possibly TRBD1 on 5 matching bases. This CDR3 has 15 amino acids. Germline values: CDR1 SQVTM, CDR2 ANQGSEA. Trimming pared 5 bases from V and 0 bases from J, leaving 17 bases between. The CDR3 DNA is TGCAGCGTTCTCCCCTGGGGCGTACGCTCCTACGAGCAGTACTTA. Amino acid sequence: CSVLPWGVRSYEQYL.

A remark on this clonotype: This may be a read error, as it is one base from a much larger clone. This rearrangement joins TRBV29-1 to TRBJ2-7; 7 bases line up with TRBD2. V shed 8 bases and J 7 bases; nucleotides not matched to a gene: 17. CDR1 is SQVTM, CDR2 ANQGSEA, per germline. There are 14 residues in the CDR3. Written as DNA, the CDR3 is TGCAGCTTAATTTGGAGCGGGATGGTAGGTGAGCAGTACTTC. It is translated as CSLIWSGMVGEQYF.

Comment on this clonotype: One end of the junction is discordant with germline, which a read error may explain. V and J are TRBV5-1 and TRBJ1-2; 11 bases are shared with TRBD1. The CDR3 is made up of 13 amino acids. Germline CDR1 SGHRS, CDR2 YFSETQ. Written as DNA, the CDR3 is TGCGCCAACAGCTTGGGACAGGGGGAAGGCTACACCTTC. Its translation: CANSLGQGEGYTF. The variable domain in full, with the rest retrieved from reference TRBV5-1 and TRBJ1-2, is KAGVTQTPRYLIKTRGQQVTLSCSPISGHRSVSWYQQTPGQGLQFLFEYFSETQRNKGNFPGRFSGRQFSNSRSEMNVSTLELGDSALYLCANSLGQGEGYTFGSGTRLTVV.

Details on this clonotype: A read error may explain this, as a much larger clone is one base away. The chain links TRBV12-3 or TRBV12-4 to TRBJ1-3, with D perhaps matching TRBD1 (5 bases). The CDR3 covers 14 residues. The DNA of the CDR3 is TGTGCCAGCAGTTTCGCAGGGATTGGAAACACCACATATTTT. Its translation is CASSFAGIGNTTYF.

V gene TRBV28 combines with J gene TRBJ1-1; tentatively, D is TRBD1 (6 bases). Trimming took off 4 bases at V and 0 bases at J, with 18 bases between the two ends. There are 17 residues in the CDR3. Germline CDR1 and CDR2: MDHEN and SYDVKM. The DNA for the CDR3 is TGTGCCAGCAGTTCCCAGGGGTCCCGGGACCTGAACACTGAAGCTTTCTTT. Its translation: CASSSQGSRDLNTEAFF.

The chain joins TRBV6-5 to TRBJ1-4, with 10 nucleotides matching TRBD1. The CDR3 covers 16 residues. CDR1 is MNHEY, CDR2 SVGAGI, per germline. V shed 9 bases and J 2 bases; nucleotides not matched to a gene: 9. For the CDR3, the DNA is TGTGCCAGAAGCGACAGGGGGCTCAGCACTAATGAAAAACTGTTTTTT. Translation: CARSDRGLSTNEKLFF.

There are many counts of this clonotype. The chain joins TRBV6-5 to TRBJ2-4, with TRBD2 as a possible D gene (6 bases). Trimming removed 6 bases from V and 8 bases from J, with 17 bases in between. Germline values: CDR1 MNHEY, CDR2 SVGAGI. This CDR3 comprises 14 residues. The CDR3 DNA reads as TGTGCCAGCAGGGGACCGTTTGGAGGGCACATTCAGTACTTC. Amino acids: CASRGPFGGHIQYF.

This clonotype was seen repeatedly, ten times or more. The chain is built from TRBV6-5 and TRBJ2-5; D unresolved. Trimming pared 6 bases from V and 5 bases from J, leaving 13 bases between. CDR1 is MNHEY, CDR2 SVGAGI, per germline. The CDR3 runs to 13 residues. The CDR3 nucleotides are TGTGCCAGCAGGCCCCTAGTTGTGGAGACCCAGTACTTC. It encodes CASRPLVVETQYF.

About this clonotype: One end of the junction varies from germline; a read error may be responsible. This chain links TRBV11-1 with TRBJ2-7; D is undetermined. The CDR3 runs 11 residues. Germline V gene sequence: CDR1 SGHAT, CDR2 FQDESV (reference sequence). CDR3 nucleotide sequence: TGTACCAGCTCTAAGGGCTACGAGCAGTACTTC. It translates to CTSSKGYEQYF.

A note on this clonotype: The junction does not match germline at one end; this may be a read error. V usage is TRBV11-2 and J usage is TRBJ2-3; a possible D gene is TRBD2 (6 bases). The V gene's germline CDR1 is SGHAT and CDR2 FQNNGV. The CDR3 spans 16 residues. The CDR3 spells CTSSPRTSGFTDTQYF. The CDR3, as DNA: TGTACCAGCAGCCCCCGGACAAGCGGGTTCACAGATACGCAGTATTTT.

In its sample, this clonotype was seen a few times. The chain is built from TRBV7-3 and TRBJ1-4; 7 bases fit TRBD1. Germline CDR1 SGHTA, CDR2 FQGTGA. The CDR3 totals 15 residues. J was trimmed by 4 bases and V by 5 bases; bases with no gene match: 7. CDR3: CASSPKGQINEKLFF. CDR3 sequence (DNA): TGTGCCAGCAGCCCGAAGGGACAGATTAATGAAAAACTGTTTTTT.

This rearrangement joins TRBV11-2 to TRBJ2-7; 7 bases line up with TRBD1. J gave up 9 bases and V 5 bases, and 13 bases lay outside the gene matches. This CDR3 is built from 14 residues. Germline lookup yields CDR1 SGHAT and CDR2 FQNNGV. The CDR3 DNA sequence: TGTGCCAGCAGCCTCCTCTCGACAGGGAACGGGCAGTACTTC. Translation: CASSLLSTGNGQYF.

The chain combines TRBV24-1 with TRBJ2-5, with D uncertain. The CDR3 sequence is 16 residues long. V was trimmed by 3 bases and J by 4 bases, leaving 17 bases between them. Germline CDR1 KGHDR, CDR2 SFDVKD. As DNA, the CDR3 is TGTGCCACCAGTGATCTGTCGGACCATAAGACAGAGACCCAGTACTTC. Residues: CATSDLSDHKTETQYF.

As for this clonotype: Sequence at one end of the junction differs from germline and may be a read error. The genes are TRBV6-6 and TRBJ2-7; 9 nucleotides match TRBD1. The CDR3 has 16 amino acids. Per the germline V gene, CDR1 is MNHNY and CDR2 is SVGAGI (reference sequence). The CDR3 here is CASTRTRGQGPEEQCF. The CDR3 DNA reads TGTGCCAGCACTCGAACAAGGGGACAGGGACCGGAAGAGCAGTGCTTC.

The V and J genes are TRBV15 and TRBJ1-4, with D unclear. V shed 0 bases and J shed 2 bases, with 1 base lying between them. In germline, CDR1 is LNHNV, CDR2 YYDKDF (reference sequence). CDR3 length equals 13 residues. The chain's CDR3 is CATSRDTNEKLFF. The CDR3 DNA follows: TGTGCCACCAGCAGAGATACTAATGAAAAACTGTTTTTT.

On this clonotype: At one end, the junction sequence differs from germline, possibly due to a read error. CDR3 loop: CPSSAEPYNEQFF. The CDR3 nucleotides are TGTCCCAGTAGCGCGGAGCCCTACAATGAGCAGTTCTTC. The V call is TRBV11-1, the J call TRBJ2-1; maybe TRBD2 (5 bases). This CDR3 comprises 13 residues. CDR1 is SGHAT, CDR2 FQDESV, per germline (reference sequence).

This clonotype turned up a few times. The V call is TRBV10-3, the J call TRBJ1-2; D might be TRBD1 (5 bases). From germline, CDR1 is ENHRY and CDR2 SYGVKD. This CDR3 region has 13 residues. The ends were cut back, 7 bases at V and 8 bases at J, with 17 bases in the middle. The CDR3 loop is CAINEGPGGGYTF. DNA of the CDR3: TGTGCCATCAATGAAGGACCTGGGGGAGGCTACACCTTC.